This T cell receptor (beta chain) was documented in a study of regulatory T cells in long-lasting Graves disease (dated by TCRdb to the early 2020s). Context from the whole study: Newly diagnosed Graves' disease patients had taken antithyroid drugs for less than 3 months. Persistent Graves' disease patients were compared with newly diagnosed Graves' disease patients by peripheral blood TCR sequencing and RNA sequencing. A total of some 35 samples underwent TCR sequencing, from about 13 patients with persistent Graves' disease and 20 or so patients with newly diagnosed Graves' disease. The study was registered as a clinical trial and conducted in China. Broader findings and caveats from the paper: As a limitation, the authors acknowledged that the small sample size may reduce accuracy. Lower TCR Shannon entropy and fewer highly expanded clones were observed in persistent Graves' disease patients than in newly diagnosed patients, which suggested clonal expansion. Sequencing and analysis were restricted to the TCR beta chain. The study examined only peripheral blood because the primary lesion, thyroid tissue, could not be accessed. A larger number of public clonotypes was shared among persistent patients (approximately 3,000) than among newly diagnosed patients (around 970).

On this clonotype: Its antigen remains undetermined. No base quality values were provided; no much bigger clone lies one nucleotide off.

What this sample's time point label stands for: newly diagnosed GD, antithyroid drugs for less than 3 months. RNA was extracted from PBMCs in TRIzol for both TCR sequencing and RNA sequencing. Graves' disease was diagnosed according to American Thyroid Association guidelines. Patients for the study were recruited at an endocrinology department in Xi'an, China. Each patient gave roughly 8.4 milliliters of peripheral blood, collected in an EDTA anticoagulant tube. Ficoll Paque Plus density gradient separation was used to isolate PBMCs, and no additional T cell sorting was done. An Agilent 2100 Bioanalyzer and agarose gel were used to check RNA quality, while a NanoDrop 2000 measured RNA concentration. To prepare the library, multiplex PCR was applied. The reads were generated on an Illumina HiSeq 4000. iRepertoire HTBI primers and Arm-PCR amplification of CDR3 regions were used to construct TCR beta libraries. PCR products were gel purified before sequencing. As for how the authors treated the data: Across samples, 60 to 70 TRBV and around 15 TRBJ segments were identified and used for gene usage analysis of CDR3 amino acid clonotypes. Filtered high-quality paired reads were merged into contigs using COPE and FqMerger. BLAST was used to align contigs to IMGT TRBV, TRBD and TRBJ reference genes, with CDR3 defined following IMGT. Highly expanded clones were defined as clonotypes with a frequency above 0.1%. Shannon entropy was used to measure repertoire diversity, and the Gini coefficient was used to measure V-J evenness. Public clonotypes were defined as clonotypes shared by more than one individual. Using fastp at Q25 and MiXCR, TCRdb reprocessed the public reads and kept productive beta chains. Entries that share a CDR3 protein sequence are merged under the most common genes and DNA. What appears here as the V and J calls and clone size reflects TCRdb's work, not the paper's. In all, the sample holds under 300,000 distinct CDR3 sequences, and around 20% of those were seen once. The ten largest clones represent roughly 14% of the sample.

The input for sequencing was peripheral blood mononuclear cells (PBMCs), taken at new diagnosis, from a patient treated with antithyroid drugs. The source of this sequence is a female donor with Graves disease.

The DNA is TGCGCCAGCAGCCGACAGGCGTCCTACGAGCAGTACTTC. Protein translation: CASSRQASYEQYF. The V and J segments used are TRBV5-1 and TRBJ2-7; TRBD1 is possibly the D segment (6 matching bases). V is pared back by 4 bases and J by 1 base, with 9 bases lying between the germline termini. From the germline V gene, CDR1 is SGHRS and CDR2 is YFSETQ. The CDR3 spans 13 residues, from the cysteine through the phenylalanine. Only the CDR3 region is kept as DNA, spanning 39 bases read in frame from base 1.